The clone carrying this T cell receptor (beta chain) was seen many times. These data come from a study of T cells in Graves' hyperthyroidism and ophthalmopathy. The CDR3 length is 17 residues. Losses at the gene ends were 4 bases for V and 1 base for J; bases not matched to a gene: 8. Germline CDR1 is SGDLS and CDR2 is YYNGEE. The CDR3 regions of TCR beta were amplified from RNA transcripts. The HTBI set primed first-round TCR CDR3 RT-PCR. TCRdb ran MiXCR on the multiplex PCR reads and lists one entry per CDR3 protein. This sample has around 600,000 distinct CDR3 sequences, with more than 13% found just once.

The origin of this receptor is a woman aged 18 to 35 with Graves' ophthalmopathy. The sequenced sample consisted of blood. The V and J genes are TRBV9 and TRBJ1-5; TRBD1 matches 10 bases. The CDR3 DNA is TGTGCCAGCAGCTGGGGGACAGGGGATGGGAGCAATCAGCCCCAGCATTTT. Protein sequence: CASSWGTGDGSNQPQHF.